What follows are 10 T cell receptor beta chains derived from one specimen sequenced in a study of cytomegalovirus exposure and HLA in healthy donors. 60 Vbeta and 13 Jbeta primers were used in PCR. Sequencing used immunoSEQ multiplex PCR; TCRdb keeps in-frame clones, though not all of them. The sample totals around 120,000 clones. Material for sequencing was PBMCs. These receptors all stem from a man younger than 30 in good health and CMV-seronegative.

The chain employs TRBV13 and TRBJ1-1; tentatively, D is TRBD1 (5 bases). Looked up from germline, CDR1 is PRHDT and CDR2 is FYEKMQ (reference sequence). CDR3 size: 14 residues. With 5 bases removed from V and 6 bases from J, the gap between germline ends came to 16 bases. The DNA for the CDR3 is TGTGCCAGCAGCCCGTTAAAGGGAGGGGCTGAAGCTTTCTTT. Residues: CASSPLKGGAEAFF.

On this clone itself: Other DNA sequences in this sample translate to the same CDR3. The V and J genes are TRBV5-1 and TRBJ2-5; D unresolved. Germline assignment: CDR1 SGHRS and CDR2 YFSETQ. V lost 5 bases to trimming and J lost 2 bases, with 4 bases between them. The CDR3 has 11 amino acids. CDR3 sequence: CASSRQETQYF. DNA of the CDR3: TGCGCCAGCAGTCGTCAAGAGACCCAGTACTTC.

This chain uses TRBV9 with TRBJ1-3, with D hard to call. CDR1 is SGDLS and CDR2 is YYNGEE in the germline V gene. The length of the CDR3 is 14 residues. The ends were cut back, 0 bases at V and 7 bases at J, with 11 bases in the middle. The CDR3 sequence is CASSVATAGNTIYF. The CDR3 region has the DNA TGTGCCAGCAGCGTAGCTACAGCAGGCAACACCATATATTTT.

The CDR3 region has the DNA TGCGCCAGCAGCTTCGGACTGATGAGCTCCTACGAGCAGTACTTC. Translating gives CASSFGLMSSYEQYF. The chain employs TRBV5-1 and TRBJ2-7, with D maybe TRBD2 (5 bases). The CDR3 runs 15 residues. Germline loops: CDR1 SGHRS, CDR2 YFSETQ. Deletions cut 2 bases from V and 0 bases from J, with 12 bases between.

The genes are TRBV10-3 and TRBJ2-3; no reliable D call. Per the germline V gene, CDR1 is ENHRY and CDR2 is SYGVKD. The CDR3 loop spans 16 amino acids. Trimming removed 0 bases from V and 3 bases from J, with 13 bases in between. CDR3 bases: TGTGCCATCAGTGAGTCGGCGTCGGGTTTGACAGATACGCAGTATTTT. Translated, it gives CAISESASGLTDTQYF.

The chain combines TRBV4-1 with TRBJ1-4, with 7 nucleotides matching TRBD1. With V trimmed by 4 bases and J by 2 bases, 1 base remained unmatched. The CDR3 has 14 amino acids. CDR1 is MGHRA and CDR2 is YSYEKL in the germline V gene. CDR3 sequence: CASSLGQTNEKLFF. Written as DNA, the CDR3 is TGCGCCAGCAGCCTGGGACAGACTAATGAAAAACTGTTTTTT.

V gene TRBV9 combines with J gene TRBJ1-1, with 10 bases identical to TRBD1. The CDR3 covers 16 residues. Germline CDR1 reads SGDLS; CDR2 reads YYNGEE. V lost 2 bases, J lost 1 base, and 5 bases stayed unmatched. This chain's CDR3 is CASSVGTGDSNTEAFF. Here the CDR3 DNA reads TGTGCCAGCAGCGTCGGGACAGGGGACTCGAACACTGAAGCTTTCTTT.

The gene calls are TRBV5-4 and TRBJ2-1; 11 bases are shared with TRBD1. Germline-derived CDR1 and CDR2 are SGHNT and YYREEE (reference sequence). This CDR3 comprises 14 residues. The junction had 6 bases not matched to a gene; V was cut back by 4 bases and J by 9 bases. This CDR3 reads CASSPRTGGGEQFF. Here the CDR3 DNA reads TGTGCCAGCAGCCCAAGGACAGGGGGCGGTGAGCAGTTCTTC.

This sequence joins TRBV6-4 and TRBJ2-1, with D possibly TRBD2 on 6 matching bases. The V and J ends lost 2 bases and 5 bases respectively, with 7 bases between them. Per germline, CDR1 MRHNA and CDR2 SNTAGT. The CDR3 contains 13 residues. In DNA form, the CDR3 reads TGTGCCAGCAGTGACGGGACTCACAATGAGCAGTTCTTC. Encoded protein: CASSDGTHNEQFF.

The gene calls are TRBV28 and TRBJ2-3, with 8 nucleotides matching TRBD2. From germline, CDR1 is MDHEN and CDR2 SYDVKM. V gave up 4 bases and J gave up 4 bases; unmatched junction bases: 10. The CDR3 has 16 residues. CDR3 protein: CASSYELLADSDTQYF. In DNA, the CDR3 is TGTGCCAGCAGTTACGAATTACTAGCGGACTCAGATACGCAGTATTTT. The whole variable domain, filled in from reference TRBV28 and TRBJ2-3, reads DVKVTQSSRYLVKRTGEKVFLECVQDMDHENMFWYRQDPGLGLRLIYFSYDVKMKEKGDIPEGYSVSREKKERFSLILESASTNQTSMYLCASSYELLADSDTQYFGPGTRLTVL.